A selection of T cell receptor beta chains follows, all from one sample in a study of CD8 T cells in Susac syndrome. TCRdb processed the immunoSEQ multiplex PCR reads anew with MiXCR; each CDR3 protein has one entry. The sample holds 71,000 or so distinct CDR3 sequences, 93% seen once. Sequenced material: CD4+ T cells from PBMCs. The receptor source for this set is a human donor with Susac syndrome. Each CDR3 is given without its conserved first and last residue. Clone size, where shown, is once, few, many, or a class for clones that have expanded.

>TRBV28|TRBJ2-7|.
ASSFWASGSYEQY
>TRBV12-3/TRBV12-4|TRBJ2-7|few
ASTKRDRQY
>TRBV19|TRBJ1-5|.
ACREARNQPQH
>TRBV2|TRBJ1-2|.
ASSIPGQGAYGYT
>TRBV28|TRBJ2-1|.
ASSSRGTSSYNEQF
>TRBV24-1|TRBJ2-3|.
ATRPPPGGTDTQY
>TRBV6-4|TRBJ2-1|.
ASSDRGNGEQF
>TRBV27|TRBJ1-4|.
ASRRGEKLF
>TRBV7-9|TRBJ1-5|.
ASSYDRGNQPQH
>TRBV12-3/TRBV12-4|TRBJ1-5|.
ASIWTGEGQPQH
>TRBV12-3/TRBV12-4|TRBJ2-4|.
ASSLVIPGAKNIQY
>TRBV7-9|TRBJ1-3|.
ASSGRDRGQGNTIY
>TRBV7-2|TRBJ2-7|.
ASSLRPGSYEQY
>TRBV6-6|TRBJ2-7|.
ASSSGRREQY
>TRBV9|TRBJ2-7|.
ASSVGSTGGASEQY
>TRBV4-1|TRBJ2-5|.
ASSQDTGGWAETQY
>TRBV11-2|TRBJ2-5|.
ASSLVTAAQETQY
>TRBV28|TRBJ1-1|.
ASEGVDTEAF
>TRBV20-1|TRBJ2-5|.
SARDTASETQY
>TRBV6-1|TRBJ2-4|once
ASSEAGAARRENIQY
>TRBV6-2/TRBV6-3|TRBJ2-2|once
ASSRPTGGLAGELF
>TRBV2|TRBJ1-2|.
ASSAGVGYYT
>TRBV11-3|TRBJ1-1|.
ASSKGGGRPTEAF
>TRBV5-1|TRBJ1-2|.
ASSLSPTENYGYT
>TRBV5-1|TRBJ1-1|.
ASSWGTASTEAF
>TRBV4-3|TRBJ2-1|.
ASSQDLDWDQQF
>TRBV6-2/TRBV6-3|TRBJ2-7|.
ASSYSNLERGDRYEQY
>TRBV5-1|TRBJ2-7|.
ASSLGQLYEQY
>TRBV20-1|TRBJ1-2|once
SASWQGNYGYT
>TRBV7-3|TRBJ2-7|.
ASSFHKRQGMSYEQY
>TRBV18|TRBJ1-4|.
ASSLRTATNEKLF
>TRBV28|TRBJ2-3|.
ASSQDTQY
>TRBV28|TRBJ2-2|.
ASSYGGGPKNTGELF
>TRBV7-2|TRBJ1-5|.
ASSPTGTLSNQPQH
>TRBV3-1|TRBJ1-1|.
ASSHLRVNTEAF
>TRBV2|TRBJ2-5|.
ASSPRVAETQY
>TRBV20-1|TRBJ2-7|once
SVTGQGVYEQY
>TRBV6-2/TRBV6-3|TRBJ2-5|.
ASSRRRMGGRETQY
>TRBV6-5|TRBJ2-7|.
ASSYDWTSGGYEQY
>TRBV28|TRBJ2-5|.
ASSKPGGALETQY
>TRBV18|TRBJ1-2|.
ASSPRAGTENGYT
>TRBV28|TRBJ1-3|.
ASSHRVGNTIY
>TRBV5-1|TRBJ2-7|.
ASSYGSPYEQY
>TRBV28|TRBJ1-5|.
ASSFVRQPQH
>TRBV5-5|TRBJ2-5|.
ASSSWAGPSFGETQY
>TRBV19|TRBJ1-4|.
ASRRTGVANEKLF
>TRBV5-1|TRBJ2-1|.
ASSLNSGGIEQF
>TRBV5-1|TRBJ2-1|.
ASSLAAELDEQF